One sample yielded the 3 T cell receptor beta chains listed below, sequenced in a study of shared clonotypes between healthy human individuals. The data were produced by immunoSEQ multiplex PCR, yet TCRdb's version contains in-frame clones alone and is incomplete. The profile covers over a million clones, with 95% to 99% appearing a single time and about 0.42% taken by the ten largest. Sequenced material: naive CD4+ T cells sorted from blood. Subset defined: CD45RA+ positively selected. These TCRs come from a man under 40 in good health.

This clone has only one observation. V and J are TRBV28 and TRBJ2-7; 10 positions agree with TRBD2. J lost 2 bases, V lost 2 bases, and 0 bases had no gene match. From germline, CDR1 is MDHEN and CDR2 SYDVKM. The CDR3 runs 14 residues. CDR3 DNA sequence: TGTGCCAGCAGTTTAGGGACTAGCGCCTACGAGCAGTACTTC. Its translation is CASSLGTSAYEQYF.

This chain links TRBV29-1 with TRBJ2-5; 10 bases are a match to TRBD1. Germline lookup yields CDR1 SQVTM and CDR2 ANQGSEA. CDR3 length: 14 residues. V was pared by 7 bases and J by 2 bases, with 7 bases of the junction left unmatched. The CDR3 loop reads CSASGTGAQETQYF. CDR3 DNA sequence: TGCAGCGCGTCCGGGACAGGGGCACAAGAGACCCAGTACTTC.

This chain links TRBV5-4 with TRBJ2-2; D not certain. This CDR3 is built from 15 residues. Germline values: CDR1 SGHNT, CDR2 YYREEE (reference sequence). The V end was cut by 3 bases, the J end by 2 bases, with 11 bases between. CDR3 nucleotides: TGTGCCAGCAGCTCTCAGGAGCGAAACACCGGGGAGCTGTTTTTT. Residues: CASSSQERNTGELFF.